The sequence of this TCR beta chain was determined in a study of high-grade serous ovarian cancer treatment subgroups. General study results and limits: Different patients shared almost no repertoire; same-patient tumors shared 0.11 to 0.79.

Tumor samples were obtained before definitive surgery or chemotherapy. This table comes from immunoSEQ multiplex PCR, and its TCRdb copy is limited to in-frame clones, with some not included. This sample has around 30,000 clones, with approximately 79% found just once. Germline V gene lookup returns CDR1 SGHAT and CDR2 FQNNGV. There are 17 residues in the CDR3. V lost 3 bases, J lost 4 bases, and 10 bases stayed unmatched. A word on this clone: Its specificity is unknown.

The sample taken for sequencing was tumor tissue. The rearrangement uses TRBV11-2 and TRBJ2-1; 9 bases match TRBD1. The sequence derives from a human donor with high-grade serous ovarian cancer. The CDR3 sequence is CASSFSLPDRGYNEQFF. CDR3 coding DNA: TGTGCCAGCAGCTTTAGTCTTCCGGACAGGGGATACAATGAGCAGTTCTTC. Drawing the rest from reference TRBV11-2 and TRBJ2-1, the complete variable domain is EAGVAQSPRYKIIEKRQSVAFWCNPISGHATLYWYQQILGQGPKLLIQFQNNGVVDDSQLPKDRFSAERLKGVDSTLKIQPAKLEDSAVYLCASSFSLPDRGYNEQFFGPGTRLTVL.